The rows below give T cell receptor beta chains drawn from one sample of a study of blood T cell repertoires in COVID-19. Repertoires were generated with immunoSEQ multiplex PCR, while TCRdb's copy carries only in-frame clones and drops some. Counted here are approximately 210,000 clones, around 87% occurring once; the ten biggest clones make up 2% to 2.5%. The sample comprised PBMCs or T cells enriched from blood (not recorded which). These receptors were collected from a woman under 40 who had recovered from COVID-19. CDR3s include the opening cysteine and the closing phenylalanine or tryptophan. A D gene is named only where the DNA matches it firmly. Clone size is not always given. Where it is, it says once, few, many or a class for expanded clones.

>.|TRBV5-1|13|.|TRBJ2-7
CASSLGSGGEQYF
TGCGCCAGCAGCTTGGGGTCCGGGGGCGAGCAGTACTTC
>.|TRBV27|14|.|TRBJ1-4
CASSLMGSREKLFF
TGTGCCAGCAGTTTAATGGGGAGTCGCGAAAAACTGTTTTTT
>.|TRBV27|11|.|TRBJ1-1
CASTSNTEAFF
TGTGCCAGCACTTCGAACACTGAAGCTTTCTTT
>.|TRBV7-9|14|.|TRBJ1-2
CASSPGQRVYGYTF
TGTGCCAGCAGCCCCGGACAGAGAGTCTATGGCTACACCTTC
>.|TRBV7-9|13|.|TRBJ2-2
CASSPWRAGELFF
TGTGCCAGCAGCCCGTGGCGGGCCGGGGAGCTGTTTTTT
>TRBD2|TRBV19|16|.|TRBJ2-5
CASSIVLAGEGETQYF
TGTGCCAGTAGTATAGTACTAGCGGGGGAGGGAGAGACCCAGTACTTC
>TRBD2|TRBV4-1|15|.|TRBJ2-7
CASSPLAGARYEQYF
TGCGCCAGCAGCCCCTTAGCGGGAGCGAGATACGAGCAGTACTTC
>.|TRBV2|14|.|TRBJ2-5
CASSEARVQETQYF
TGTGCCAGCAGTGAAGCTCGCGTTCAAGAGACCCAGTACTTC
>.|TRBV7-2|12|.|TRBJ1-2
CASSLAEGGYTF
TGTGCCAGCAGCTTAGCTGAGGGTGGCTACACCTTC
>TRBD1|TRBV25-1|13|once|TRBJ1-1
CASTHRGNTEAFF
TGTGCCAGCACCCACAGGGGGAACACTGAAGCTTTCTTT
>TRBD1|TRBV9|16|.|TRBJ2-1
CASSRTGTDPYNEQFF
TGTGCCAGCAGCCGAACCGGGACAGACCCTTACAATGAGCAGTTCTTC
>.|TRBV27|15|few|TRBJ2-5
CASSFLPSEVETQYF
TGTGCCAGCAGTTTTCTTCCTAGCGAAGTAGAGACCCAGTACTTC
>TRBD1|TRBV10-3|16|.|TRBJ2-3
CAIRPGQGAVTDTQYF
TGTGCCATCCGACCGGGACAGGGGGCAGTCACAGATACGCAGTATTTT
>TRBD1|TRBV30|14|.|TRBJ1-6
CAWSDRGRGSPLHF
TGTGCCTGGAGTGACAGGGGAAGGGGTTCACCCCTCCACTTT
>.|TRBV24-1|12|.|TRBJ2-3
CATSEDSRPQYF
TGTGCCACCAGTGAAGACAGTAGGCCGCAGTATTTT
>.|TRBV5-1|15|.|TRBJ1-1
CASSYSGGQNTEAFF
TGCGCCAGCAGCTATTCGGGGGGCCAGAACACTGAAGCTTTCTTT
>.|TRBV23-1|13|.|TRBJ1-5
CASTHGQPQPQHF
TGCGCCAGCACCCACGGACAACCCCAGCCCCAGCATTTT
>.|TRBV7-9|13|.|TRBJ1-4
CASSTRRDEKLFF
TGTGCCAGCAGCACACGGCGGGATGAAAAACTGTTTTTT
>.|TRBV27|15|.|TRBJ1-3
CASSDRPNSGNTIYF
TGTGCCAGCAGTGACAGGCCCAACTCTGGAAACACCATATATTTT
>.|TRBV6-2/TRBV6-3|15|.|TRBJ1-2
CASSPGGPTTYGYTF
TGTGCCAGCAGCCCCGGGGGGCCCACGACCTATGGCTACACCTTC
>TRBD1|TRBV30|16|.|TRBJ2-7
CAWSVLRGRTGKGQYF
TGTGCCTGGAGTGTACTAAGGGGGCGGACAGGGAAGGGGCAGTACTTC
>TRBD2|TRBV12-5|15|.|TRBJ2-1
CASGVLSGGLNEQFF
TGTGCTAGTGGTGTCCTCAGCGGGGGGCTCAATGAGCAGTTCTTC
>TRBD1|TRBV24-1|15|.|TRBJ2-3
CATSDGQGRTDTQYF
TGTGCCACCAGTGATGGACAGGGGAGAACAGATACGCAGTATTTT
>.|TRBV7-3|13|.|TRBJ1-6
CASSPPRNSPLHF
TGTGCCAGCAGCCCCCCCAGGAATTCACCCCTCCACTTT
>TRBD1|TRBV24-1|13|.|TRBJ1-5
CATSGTGRQPQHF
TGTGCCACCAGTGGGACAGGGCGGCAGCCCCAGCATTTT
>.|TRBV6-2/TRBV6-3|15|.|TRBJ2-1
CASSYFSILPNEQFF
TGTGCCAGCAGTTACTTTTCTATATTACCCAATGAGCAGTTCTTC
>.|TRBV7-9|14|once|TRBJ1-1
CASSFSGGDTEAFF
TGTGCCAGCAGCTTCAGCGGCGGGGACACTGAAGCTTTCTTT
>TRBD2|TRBV11-3|16|.|TRBJ2-5
CASSAGLAGAQETQYF
TGTGCCAGCAGCGCCGGACTAGCGGGGGCCCAAGAGACCCAGTACTTC
>.|TRBV24-1|15|once|TRBJ2-5
CATSDLGGNQETQYF
TGTGCCACCAGTGATTTAGGCGGGAACCAAGAGACCCAGTACTTC
>.|TRBV30|13|.|TRBJ1-2
CAWNQGFNYGYTF
TGTGCCTGGAACCAGGGGTTTAACTATGGCTACACCTTC
>.|TRBV7-9|16|.|TRBJ1-1
CASSPAGQAGVTEAFF
TGTGCCAGCAGCCCGGCTGGGCAGGCCGGGGTGACTGAAGCTTTCTTT